Below, 27 T cell receptor beta chains from the same sample are listed, as sequenced in a study of T cell responses to AZD1222 COVID-19 vaccine. Profiling relied on immunoSEQ multiplex PCR, and the TCRdb table lists in-frame clones only, not all of them. The sample consists of around 62,000 clones, 70% to 90% of them appearing once. Sequencing was performed on peripheral blood, taken on day 0 of AZD1222 vaccination. These receptors came from an adult in good health.

This clone was recorded once. This chain links TRBV6-5 with TRBJ2-5; D gene ambiguous. Germline V lookup: CDR1 MNHEY, CDR2 SVGAGI. The CDR3 consists of 13 residues. Trimming removed 7 bases from V and 5 bases from J, with 14 bases in between. CDR3 bases: TGTGCCAGCATAAGGGCAGACGGCGAGACCCAGTACTTC. It translates to CASIRADGETQYF.

The V call is TRBV6-5, the J call TRBJ2-7; the D is unclear. The CDR3 has 14 amino acids. The ends were cut back, 6 bases at V and 2 bases at J, with 14 bases in the middle. CDR1 is MNHEY, CDR2 SVGAGI, per germline. CDR3: CASSAQTGPYEQYF. CDR3 sequence (DNA): TGTGCCAGCAGCGCACAGACGGGTCCCTACGAGCAGTACTTC.

V usage is TRBV5-4 and J usage is TRBJ2-2; D perhaps matches TRBD2 (6 bases). The CDR3 contains 15 residues. Germline CDR1 is SGHNT and CDR2 is YYREEE (reference sequence). The V gene lost 0 bases and the J gene lost 2 bases, with 8 bases spanning the gap. This CDR3 is CASSLGRGNTGELFF. The CDR3, as DNA: TGTGCCAGCAGCTTGGGGAGGGGAAACACCGGGGAGCTGTTTTTT.

A single count supports this clone. J is TRBJ1-2 and V is TRBV18; possibly TRBD1 for D (5 bases). The CDR3 runs to 14 residues. Deletions cut 3 bases from V and 2 bases from J, with 10 bases between. Germline CDR1 reads KGHSH; CDR2 reads LQKENI. The CDR3 loop reads CASSPRAENYGYTF. The CDR3 DNA sequence: TGTGCCAGCTCACCCAGGGCAGAGAACTATGGCTACACCTTC.

This clone appeared a single time. The chain links TRBV29-1 to TRBJ1-2, with 12 bases fitting TRBD1. The germline gives CDR1 SQVTM, CDR2 ANQGSEA. The length of the CDR3 is 16 residues. V dropped 3 bases and J dropped 4; count of bases not matched to a gene: 9. The CDR3 bases are TGCAGCGTTGATCCCGGGACAGGGGGCGGAAGCTATGGCTACACCTTC. It codes for CSVDPGTGGGSYGYTF.

This chain uses TRBV5-5 with TRBJ2-3, with a tentative D call TRBD1 (5 bases). This CDR3 is 15 amino acids long. V dropped 1 base and J dropped 5 bases, with 14 bases sitting between them. Germline lookup yields CDR1 SGHKS and CDR2 YYEKEE (reference sequence). The CDR3 nucleotides are TGTGCCAGCAGCTTGTTAAGCAGGGTGGGAGATACGCAGTATTTT. Protein product: CASSLLSRVGDTQYF. Variable domain in full (rest from reference TRBV5-5 and TRBJ2-3): DAGVTQSPTHLIKTRGQQVTLRCSPISGHKSVSWYQQVLGQGPQFIFQYYEKEERGRGNFPDRFSARQFPNYSSELNVNALLLGDSALYLCASSLLSRVGDTQYFGPGTRLTVL.

The rearrangement links TRBV2 to TRBJ2-7; D is perhaps TRBD2 (6 bases). Deletions cut 7 bases from V and 3 bases from J, with 13 bases between. CDR3 size: 13 residues. Germline V lookup: CDR1 SNHLY, CDR2 FYNNEI. The CDR3 loop is CASMGGLSYEQYF. In DNA, the CDR3 is TGTGCCAGCATGGGGGGACTGAGCTACGAGCAGTACTTC. Full variable domain (rest looked up from reference TRBV2 and TRBJ2-7): EPEVTQTPSHQVTQMGQEVILRCVPISNHLYFYWYRQILGQKVEFLVSFYNNEISEKSEIFDDQFSVERPDGSNFTLKIRSTKLEDSAMYFCASMGGLSYEQYFGPGTRLTVT.

The chain uses TRBV7-8 and TRBJ1-1; D is uncertain. Looked up from germline, CDR1 is SGHVS and CDR2 is FQNEAQ. The CDR3 extends over 15 amino acids. The ends were cut back, 5 bases at V and 1 base at J, with 14 bases in the middle. CDR3 amino acids: CASSPRVDQNTEAFF. DNA for the CDR3: TGTGCCAGCAGCCCCCGAGTTGACCAGAACACTGAAGCTTTCTTT.

This clone was seen just once. The V and J genes are TRBV5-1 and TRBJ1-4; D is unresolved. V lost 4 bases, J lost 9 bases, and 16 bases lay in between. From germline, CDR1 is SGHRS and CDR2 YFSETQ. The CDR3 has 14 residues. CDR3 sequence (DNA): TGCGCCAGCAGCACAACCGGGAGAAAGAAAAAACTGTTTTTT. Translated, it gives CASSTTGRKKKLFF. Drawing the rest from reference TRBV5-1 and TRBJ1-4, the complete variable domain is KAGVTQTPRYLIKTRGQQVTLSCSPISGHRSVSWYQQTPGQGLQFLFEYFSETQRNKGNFPGRFSGRQFSNSRSEMNVSTLELGDSALYLCASSTTGRKKKLFFGSGTQLSVL.

The V gene is TRBV18, the J gene TRBJ1-3; D unclear. Trimming pared 0 bases from V and 2 bases from J, leaving 8 bases between. CDR1 KGHSH and CDR2 LQKENI come from the germline V gene. The CDR3 consists of 15 residues. The CDR3 reads CASSPPAYPGNTIYF. The CDR3 coding sequence is TGTGCCAGCTCACCACCAGCATATCCTGGAAACACCATATATTTT.

J is TRBJ1-6 and V is TRBV2; D perhaps matches TRBD1 (5 bases). V lost 3 bases and J lost 9, with 9 bases in between. The germline CDR1 and CDR2 sequences are SNHLY and FYNNEI. CDR3 length: 13 amino acids. CDR3 residues: CASSDMGGSPLHF. CDR3 sequence (DNA): TGTGCCAGCAGTGATATGGGGGGTTCACCCCTCCACTTT.

This chain connects TRBV5-4 to TRBJ1-3; TRBD1 might be the D (6 bases). V dropped 4 bases and J dropped 4 bases, with 18 bases sitting between them. The germline gives CDR1 SGHNT, CDR2 YYREEE (reference sequence). The CDR3 loop spans 16 amino acids. CDR3 loop: CASSTDRTILGNTIYF. CDR3 nucleotides: TGTGCCAGCAGCACCGACAGGACTATCTTGGGAAACACCATATATTTT. The whole variable domain, filled in from reference TRBV5-4 and TRBJ1-3, reads ETGVTQSPTHLIKTRGQQVTLRCSSQSGHNTVSWYQQALGQGPQFIFQYYREEENGRGNFPPRFSGLQFPNYSSELNVNALELDDSALYLCASSTDRTILGNTIYFGEGSWLTVV.

This chain links TRBV3-1 (or the pseudogene TRBV3-2) with TRBJ2-1, with TRBD1 as a possible D gene (6 bases). This CDR3 is built from 12 residues. Trimming cost V 0 bases and J 13 bases, with 10 bases left between them. Germline CDR1 LGHDT, CDR2 YNNKEL (reference sequence). The chain's CDR3 is CASSQDQGPQFF. CDR3 DNA sequence: TGTGCCAGCAGCCAAGATCAGGGGCCCCAGTTCTTC.

This clone was found a few times. Different DNA sequences within this sample yield the same CDR3. The J gene is TRBJ1-5, the V gene TRBV18; TRBD1 is a possible D gene (5 bases). The CDR3 runs 15 residues. Between the trimmed V and J ends, which lost 2 bases and 4 bases, there was a span of 12 bases. Germline CDR1 and CDR2: KGHSH and LQKENI. This chain's CDR3 is CASSPGRVSNQPQHF. In DNA form, the CDR3 reads TGTGCCAGCTCACCAGGCAGGGTATCGAATCAGCCCCAGCATTTT.

This chain connects TRBV5-1 to TRBJ2-3; 11 nucleotides match TRBD2. The V segment lost 4 bases and the J segment 4 bases; nucleotides outside the gene matches: 5. Germline loops: CDR1 SGHRS, CDR2 YFSETQ. The CDR3 loop spans 15 amino acids. In DNA form, the CDR3 reads TGCGCCAGCAGCGTTAGCGGGGGGGCCGCAGATACGCAGTATTTT. As protein: CASSVSGGAADTQYF.

The chain joins TRBV30 to TRBJ1-6, with a possible D match to TRBD1 (5 bases). This CDR3 is 15 amino acids long. Per the germline V gene, CDR1 is GTSNPN and CDR2 is SVGIG (reference sequence). Trimming pared 2 bases from V and 6 bases from J, leaving 14 bases between. The CDR3 sequence is CAWSSNGQPNSPLHF. CDR3 coding DNA: TGTGCCTGGAGTTCAAACGGACAACCTAATTCACCCCTCCACTTT.

The chain couples TRBV5-1 to TRBJ1-1; 10 bases are a match to TRBD1. From germline, CDR1 is SGHRS and CDR2 YFSETQ. J gave up 5 bases and V 5 bases, and 6 bases lay outside the gene matches. This CDR3 has 14 amino acids. In DNA form, the CDR3 reads TGCGCCAGCAGTTTTGACAGGGGGCAAACTGAAGCTTTCTTT. It codes for CASSFDRGQTEAFF.

J is TRBJ1-1 and V is TRBV5-1; D might be TRBD1 (6 bases). Deletions cut 1 base from V and 0 bases from J, with 16 bases between. Germline loops: CDR1 SGHRS, CDR2 YFSETQ. The CDR3 totals 17 residues. The CDR3 spells CASSLRPGGLVNTEAFF. In DNA form, the CDR3 reads TGCGCCAGCAGCTTGAGACCCGGGGGGCTGGTGAACACTGAAGCTTTCTTT.

The rearrangement links TRBV19 to TRBJ1-2; D is undetermined. The CDR3 runs to 14 residues. Trimming cost V 2 bases and J 8 bases, with 15 bases left between them. In germline, CDR1 is LNHDA, CDR2 SQIVND (reference sequence). The CDR3 DNA reads TGTGCCAGTAGTATACCCAGTCGGATTATCGGCTACACCTTC. Protein sequence: CASSIPSRIIGYTF.

The V and J genes are TRBV7-2 and TRBJ1-1, with D possibly matching TRBD1 (5 bases). The CDR3 runs 15 residues. V was trimmed by 5 bases and J by 3 bases, leaving 16 bases between them. The germline V gene has CDR1 SGHTA and CDR2 FQGNSA. The chain's CDR3 is CASSPQEGQHTEAFF. CDR3 nucleotide sequence: TGTGCCAGCAGCCCACAGGAAGGGCAGCACACTGAAGCTTTCTTT.

The chain employs TRBV18 and TRBJ2-3; D is perhaps TRBD1 (5 bases). V gave up 4 bases and J gave up 2 bases, with 16 bases separating them. This CDR3 spans 16 amino acids. The germline CDR1 and CDR2 sequences are KGHSH and LQKENI. This CDR3 reads CASSLRGRVVTDTQYF. The CDR3 region has the DNA TGTGCCAGCTCACTCCGAGGCAGGGTGGTCACAGATACGCAGTATTTT.

V usage is TRBV3-1 (or the pseudogene TRBV3-2) and J usage is TRBJ2-1; D gene ambiguous. CDR3 size: 16 residues. CDR1 LGHDT and CDR2 YNNKEL come from the germline V gene (reference sequence). Trimming stripped 0 bases from V and 1 base from J, with 10 bases between. This CDR3 is CASSQDPGRSYNEQFF. For the CDR3, the DNA is TGTGCCAGCAGCCAAGATCCCGGAAGATCCTACAATGAGCAGTTCTTC.

J is TRBJ1-4 and V is TRBV6-5; D is unresolved. Germline-derived CDR1 and CDR2 are MNHEY and SVGAGI. CDR3 size: 15 residues. V was clipped by 0 bases and J by 3 bases, with 8 bases between them. CDR3 in amino acids: CASSYSGYPNEKLFF. CDR3 sequence (DNA): TGTGCCAGCAGTTACTCTGGTTACCCTAATGAAAAACTGTTTTTT.

The genes are TRBV10-2 and TRBJ1-3, with D uncertain. The germline V gene encodes CDR1 WSHSY and CDR2 SAAADI. The CDR3 has 14 residues. Trimming took 6 bases from V and 2 from J, leaving 11 bases between them. The CDR3 here is CASRGSTTGNTIYF. The DNA of the CDR3 is TGCGCCAGCAGAGGCAGCACCACTGGAAACACCATATATTTT.

The chain recombines TRBV9 with TRBJ1-6; D is uncertain. Germline lookup yields CDR1 SGDLS and CDR2 YYNGEE. Trimming took 0 bases from V and 10 from J, leaving 8 bases between them. This CDR3 is 13 amino acids long. CDR3: CASSVGGESPLHF. As DNA, the CDR3 is TGTGCCAGCAGCGTAGGAGGAGAATCACCCCTCCACTTT.

V gene TRBV18 combines with J gene TRBJ1-1, with a possible D match to TRBD1 (5 bases). The CDR3 is made up of 17 amino acids. Trimming removed 2 bases at V and 0 bases at J, with 16 bases between. Germline CDR1 reads KGHSH; CDR2 reads LQKENI. CDR3 DNA sequence: TGTGCCAGCTCACCAGGGACGGGGCGGTCCATGAACACTGAAGCTTTCTTT. Residues: CASSPGTGRSMNTEAFF.

This sequence joins TRBV5-1 and TRBJ1-2; no definite D call. Germline loops: CDR1 SGHRS, CDR2 YFSETQ. V shed 0 bases and J shed 4 bases, with 7 bases lying between them. The CDR3 has 13 residues. This CDR3 is CASSLDGSYGYTF. Written as DNA, the CDR3 is TGCGCCAGCAGCTTGGACGGGAGCTATGGCTACACCTTC. The full variable domain, in which reference TRBV5-1 and TRBJ1-2 provide the parts outside the CDR3, is KAGVTQTPRYLIKTRGQQVTLSCSPISGHRSVSWYQQTPGQGLQFLFEYFSETQRNKGNFPGRFSGRQFSNSRSEMNVSTLELGDSALYLCASSLDGSYGYTFGSGTRLTVV.